The T cell receptor beta chain under discussion was sequenced for a study of blood T cell repertoires in COVID-19. At the level of the study: Whether acute or convalescent, the COVID-19 samples came from the United States, Italy and Spain.

Generated by immunoSEQ multiplex PCR, the TCRdb table keeps only in-frame clones and is missing some. The top ten hold 9.1% of the sample, which has fewer than 85,000 clones, about 87% seen once. Germline V gene sequence: CDR1 KGHSH, CDR2 LQKENI. The CDR3 loop spans 16 amino acids. V was clipped by 2 bases and J by 5 bases; unmatched bases: 8. The chain has TRBV18 and TRBJ1-5; the match to TRBD1 covers 8 bases. The receptor was derived from a human donor in a cohort sampled during active COVID-19. Sequencing was performed on peripheral blood. The CDR3 coding sequence is TGTGCCAGCTCACCAGACCAGGGGGCATTAGATCAGCCCCAGCATTTT. Encoded protein: CASSPDQGALDQPQHF.